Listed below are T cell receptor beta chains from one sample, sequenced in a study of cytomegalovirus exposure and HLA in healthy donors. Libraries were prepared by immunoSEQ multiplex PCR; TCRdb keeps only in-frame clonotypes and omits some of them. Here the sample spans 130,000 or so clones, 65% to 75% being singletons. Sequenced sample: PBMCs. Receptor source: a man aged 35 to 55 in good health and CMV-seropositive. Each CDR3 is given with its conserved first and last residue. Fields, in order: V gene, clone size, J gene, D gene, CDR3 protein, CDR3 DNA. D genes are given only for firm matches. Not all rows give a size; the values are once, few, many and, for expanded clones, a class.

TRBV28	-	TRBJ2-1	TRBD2	CASRFFGGGPTPYNEQFF	TGTGCCAGCAGGTTCTTCGGGGGGGGACCAACCCCCTACAATGAGCAGTTCTTC
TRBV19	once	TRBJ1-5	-	CASPPQGRNQPQHF	TGTGCCAGCCCCCCACAGGGTCGCAATCAGCCCCAGCATTTT
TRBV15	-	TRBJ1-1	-	CATSRVMNTEAFF	TGTGCCACCAGCAGAGTCATGAACACTGAAGCTTTCTTT
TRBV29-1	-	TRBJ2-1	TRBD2	CSVAAPGTSGGEVYNEQFF	TGCAGCGTTGCAGCCCCCGGGACTAGCGGGGGGGAGGTCTACAATGAGCAGTTCTTC
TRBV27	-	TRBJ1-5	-	CASSAQGSNQPQHF	TGTGCCAGCAGTGCTCAGGGGAGCAATCAGCCCCAGCATTTT
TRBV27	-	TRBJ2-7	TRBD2	CASSSLAGGTYEQYF	TGTGCCAGCAGTTCCCTAGCGGGAGGGACCTACGAGCAGTACTTC
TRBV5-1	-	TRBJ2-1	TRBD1	CASSFALGQRYNEQFF	TGCGCCAGCAGCTTTGCTCTGGGACAGAGGTACAATGAGCAGTTCTTC
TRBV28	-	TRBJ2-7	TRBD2	CASSTQAGTSGTPYEQYF	TGTGCCAGCAGTACCCAAGCCGGGACTAGCGGGACACCCTACGAGCAGTACTTC
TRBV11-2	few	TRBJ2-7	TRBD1	CASSLDGTGSYEQYF	TGTGCCAGCAGCTTAGATGGGACAGGATCCTACGAGCAGTACTTC
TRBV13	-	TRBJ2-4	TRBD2	CASSLISSGGLRAKNIQYF	TGTGCCAGCAGCTTAATCTCTAGCGGGGGCCTCAGAGCCAAAAACATTCAGTACTTC
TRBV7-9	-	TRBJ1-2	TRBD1	CASRGTVENYGYTF	TGTGCCAGCAGGGGGACAGTAGAGAACTATGGCTACACCTTC
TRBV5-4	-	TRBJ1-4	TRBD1	CASSRQGVDEKLFF	TGTGCCAGCAGCCGACAGGGGGTCGATGAAAAACTGTTTTTT
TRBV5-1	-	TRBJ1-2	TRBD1	CASSRDRDGYTF	TGCGCCAGCAGCAGGGACAGGGACGGCTACACCTTC
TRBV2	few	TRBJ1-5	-	CASRRESNQPQHF	TGTGCCAGCAGGCGGGAGAGCAATCAGCCCCAGCATTTT
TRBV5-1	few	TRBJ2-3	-	CASSPPLDYSNTQYF	TGCGCCAGCAGCCCACCGCTAGATTACTCAAATACGCAGTATTTT
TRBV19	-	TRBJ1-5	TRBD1	CASSVSGTGEFQPQHF	TGTGCCAGTAGTGTCTCCGGGACAGGGGAATTTCAGCCCCAGCATTTT
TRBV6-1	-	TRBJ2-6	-	CASSEFTALSGANVLTF	TGTGCCAGCAGTGAATTTACAGCTCTCTCTGGGGCCAACGTCCTGACTTTC
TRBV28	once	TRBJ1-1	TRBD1	CASSLLTGFDTEAFF	TGTGCCAGCAGTTTATTGACAGGGTTCGACACTGAAGCTTTCTTT
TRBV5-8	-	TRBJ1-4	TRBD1	CASSLAAGGPGKLFF	TGTGCCAGCAGCTTGGCTGCAGGGGGCCCCGGGAAACTGTTTTTT
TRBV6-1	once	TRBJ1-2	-	CASSEARYNYGYTF	TGTGCCAGCAGTGAAGCTCGCTATAACTATGGCTACACCTTC
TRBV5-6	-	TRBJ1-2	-	CASSPGSSNYGYTF	TGTGCCAGCAGCCCGGGTTCTTCTAACTATGGCTACACCTTC
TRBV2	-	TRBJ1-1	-	CASSSSWSVEAFF	TGTGCCAGCAGTTCCTCCTGGAGTGTTGAAGCTTTCTTT
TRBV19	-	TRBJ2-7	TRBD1	CASSDRLGEQYF	TGTGCCAGTTCGGACAGGCTAGGGGAGCAGTACTTC
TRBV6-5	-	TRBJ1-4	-	CASRLIAEKLFF	TGTGCCAGCAGGCTTATAGCCGAAAAACTGTTTTTT
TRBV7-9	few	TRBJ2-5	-	CASSLSGGETQYF	TGTGCCAGCAGCTTAAGTGGCGGGGAGACCCAGTACTTC
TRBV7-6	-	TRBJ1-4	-	CASSLDANRDEKLFF	TGTGCCAGCAGCTTAGATGCCAACAGGGACGAAAAACTGTTTTTT
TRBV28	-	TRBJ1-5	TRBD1	CASSVSDRGSYQPQHF	TGTGCCAGCAGTGTATCCGACAGGGGGAGTTATCAGCCCCAGCATTTT